This paragraph covers one T cell receptor beta chain sequence. V dropped 8 bases and J dropped 7 bases, with 13 bases sitting between them. The CDR3 extends over 12 amino acids. Germline CDR1 and CDR2: SNHLY and FYNNEI. This entry belongs to a study of T cell changes during pregnancy in multiple sclerosis. Profiling relied on immunoSEQ multiplex PCR, and the TCRdb table lists in-frame clones only, not all of them. There are about 35,000 clones in the sample; over 80% occur only once, and 2.5% to 3% lies in the top ten. This clonotype was sampled from a female donor in good health, enrolled as a control in a pregnancy study. The V gene is TRBV2, the J gene TRBJ2-3, with unresolved D. The material sequenced was CD4+ T cells from peripheral blood mononuclear cells, taken in the third trimester of pregnancy. CDR3 amino acids: CASLVYGHTQYF. CDR3 in DNA: TGTGCCAGCTTGGTCTACGGTCATACGCAGTATTTT.